This TCR beta chain was captured in a study of blood T cell repertoires in COVID-19. Turning to the study itself: PBMCs, B-cell-depleted T cells, or T cells were the source of the cDNA or gDNA that made up the material.

Profiling relied on immunoSEQ multiplex PCR, and the TCRdb table lists in-frame clones only, not all of them. This sample has under 25,000 clones; 85% to 90% occur once, and the top ten carry approximately 18%. The sample comprised peripheral blood. The TCR comes from an elderly woman with acute or convalescent COVID-19.

CDR3 amino acids: CASSATGDQGQFF. The CDR3 DNA reads as TGTGCCAGCAGCGCCACGGGTGACCAGGGGCAGTTCTTC. The rearrangement links TRBV11-3 to TRBJ2-1, with D possibly matching TRBD1 (5 bases). The V end lost 5 bases, the J end lost 12 bases, and 17 bases lay between the germline ends. The CDR3 is 13 residues long. CDR1 and CDR2 (germline): SGHNT, YENEEA. The complete variable domain, with remaining parts taken from reference TRBV11-3 and TRBJ2-1, reads EAGVVQSPRYKIIEKKQPVAFWCNPISGHNTLYWYLQNLGQGPELLIRYENEEAVDDSQLPKDRFSAERLKGVDSTLKIQPAELGDSAVYLCASSATGDQGQFFGPGTRLTVL.